This T cell receptor (beta chain) was profiled in a study of cytomegalovirus exposure and HLA in healthy donors. The overall study: The approximately 120 validation repertoires were produced on the same platform as the roughly 690 repertoires of the first cohort. This was reported in a later analysis. Regarding the study as a whole: Some public TCRs appeared in many individuals, while most sequences were rare. Cytomegalovirus status was reportedly diagnosed by the classifier with high sensitivity and specificity. In the 120 or so validation repertoires, around 95% of cluster scores exceeded 0, per a later analysis.

Note on this clone: No antigen is known for it.

Only in-frame clones appear in the TCRdb table, and some are missing; sequencing was by immunoSEQ multiplex PCR. This sample has 250,000 to 300,000 clones, with nearly 90% found just once. Trimming took 5 bases from V and 7 from J, leaving 9 bases between them. The CDR3 length is 11 residues. Germline V CDR1 and CDR2: SGHVS, FQNEAQ. V and J are TRBV7-8 and TRBJ2-7, with D tentatively TRBD1 (5 bases). The material sequenced was PBMCs. The TCR comes from a woman under 30 in good health and CMV-seronegative. The CDR3 DNA reads TGTGCCAGCAGCCTCCCAGGGGAGCAGTACTTC. It codes for CASSLPGEQYF. The variable domain in full, completed from reference TRBV7-8 and TRBJ2-7, reads GAGVSQSPRYKVAKRGQDVALRCDPISGHVSLFWYQQALGQGPEFLTYFQNEAQLDKSGLPSDRFFAERPEGSVSTLKIQRTQQEDSAVYLCASSLPGEQYFGPGTRLTVT.